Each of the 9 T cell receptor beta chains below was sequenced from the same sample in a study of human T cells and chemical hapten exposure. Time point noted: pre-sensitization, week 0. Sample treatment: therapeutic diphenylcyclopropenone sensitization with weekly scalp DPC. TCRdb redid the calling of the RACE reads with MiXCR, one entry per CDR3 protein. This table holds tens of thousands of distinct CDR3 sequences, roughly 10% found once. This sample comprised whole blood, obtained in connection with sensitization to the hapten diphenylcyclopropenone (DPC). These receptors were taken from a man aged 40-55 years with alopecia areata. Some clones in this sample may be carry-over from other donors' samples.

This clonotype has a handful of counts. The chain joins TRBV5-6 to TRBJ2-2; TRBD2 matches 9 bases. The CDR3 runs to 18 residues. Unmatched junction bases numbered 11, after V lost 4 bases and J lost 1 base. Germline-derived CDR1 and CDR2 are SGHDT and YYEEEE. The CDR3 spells CASSPLFASGVNTGELFF. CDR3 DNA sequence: TGTGCCAGCAGCCCACTGTTCGCTAGCGGGGTGAACACCGGGGAGCTGTTTTTT. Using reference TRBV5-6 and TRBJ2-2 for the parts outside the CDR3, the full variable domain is DAGVTQSPTHLIKTRGQQVTLRCSPKSGHDTVSWYQQALGQGPQFIFQYYEEEERQRGNFPDRFSGHQFPNYSSELNVNALLLGDSALYLCASSPLFASGVNTGELFFGEGSRLTVL.

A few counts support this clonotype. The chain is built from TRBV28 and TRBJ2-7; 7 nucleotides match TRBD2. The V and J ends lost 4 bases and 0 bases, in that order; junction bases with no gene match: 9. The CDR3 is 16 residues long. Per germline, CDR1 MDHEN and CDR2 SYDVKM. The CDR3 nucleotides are TGTGCCAGCAGTTCCCACCAGCGGGGCTACTCCTACGAGCAGTACTTC. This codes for CASSSHQRGYSYEQYF.

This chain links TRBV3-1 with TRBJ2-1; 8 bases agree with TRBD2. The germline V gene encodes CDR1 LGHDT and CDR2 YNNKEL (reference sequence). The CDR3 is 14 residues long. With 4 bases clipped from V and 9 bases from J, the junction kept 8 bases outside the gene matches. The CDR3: CASSLPGTRSEQFF. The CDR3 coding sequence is TGTGCCAGCAGCCTCCCCGGGACTAGAAGTGAGCAGTTCTTC.

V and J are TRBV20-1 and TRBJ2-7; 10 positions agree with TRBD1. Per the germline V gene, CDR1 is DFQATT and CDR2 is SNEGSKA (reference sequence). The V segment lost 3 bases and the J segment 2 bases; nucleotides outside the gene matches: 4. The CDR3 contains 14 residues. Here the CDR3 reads CSARGDRGAYEQYF. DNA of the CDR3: TGCAGTGCTAGGGGGGACAGGGGAGCCTACGAGCAGTACTTC.

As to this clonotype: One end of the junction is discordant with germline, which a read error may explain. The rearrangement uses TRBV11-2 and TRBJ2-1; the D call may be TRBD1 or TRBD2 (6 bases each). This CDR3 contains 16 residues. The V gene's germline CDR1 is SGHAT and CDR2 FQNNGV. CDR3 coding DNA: TGTGCCAGCAGCTTAGAGGTTTTTGCGGGACACAATGGGCAGTTCTTC. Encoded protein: CASSLEVFAGHNGQFF.

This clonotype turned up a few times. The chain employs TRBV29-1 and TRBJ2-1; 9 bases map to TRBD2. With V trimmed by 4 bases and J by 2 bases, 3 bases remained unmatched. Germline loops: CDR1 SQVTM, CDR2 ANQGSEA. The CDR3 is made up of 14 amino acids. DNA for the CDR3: TGCAGCGTTGTGGGCGGGAGGGCCTACAATGAGCAGTTCTTC. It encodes CSVVGGRAYNEQFF.

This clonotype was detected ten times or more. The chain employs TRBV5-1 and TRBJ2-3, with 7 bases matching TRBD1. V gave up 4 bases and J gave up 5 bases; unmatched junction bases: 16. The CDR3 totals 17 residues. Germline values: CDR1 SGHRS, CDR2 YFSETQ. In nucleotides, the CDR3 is TGCGCCAGCAGCCTACTCACCGGGACAGTCAAGGGAGATACGCAGTATTTT. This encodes CASSLLTGTVKGDTQYF.

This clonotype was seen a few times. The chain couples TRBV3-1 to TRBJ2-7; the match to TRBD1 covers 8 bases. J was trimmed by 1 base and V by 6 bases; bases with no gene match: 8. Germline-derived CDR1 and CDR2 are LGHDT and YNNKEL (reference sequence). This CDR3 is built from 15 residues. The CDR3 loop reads CASRRDRGVSYEQYF. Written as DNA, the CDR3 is TGTGCCAGCAGGAGAGACAGGGGTGTTTCCTACGAGCAGTACTTC.

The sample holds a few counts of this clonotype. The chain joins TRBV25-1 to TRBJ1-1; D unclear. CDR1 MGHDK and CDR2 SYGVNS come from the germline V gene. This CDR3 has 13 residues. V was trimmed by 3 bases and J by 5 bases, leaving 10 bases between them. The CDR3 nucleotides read TGTGCCAGCAGTGATGCGTCCTGGACTGAAGCTTTCTTT. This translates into CASSDASWTEAFF.